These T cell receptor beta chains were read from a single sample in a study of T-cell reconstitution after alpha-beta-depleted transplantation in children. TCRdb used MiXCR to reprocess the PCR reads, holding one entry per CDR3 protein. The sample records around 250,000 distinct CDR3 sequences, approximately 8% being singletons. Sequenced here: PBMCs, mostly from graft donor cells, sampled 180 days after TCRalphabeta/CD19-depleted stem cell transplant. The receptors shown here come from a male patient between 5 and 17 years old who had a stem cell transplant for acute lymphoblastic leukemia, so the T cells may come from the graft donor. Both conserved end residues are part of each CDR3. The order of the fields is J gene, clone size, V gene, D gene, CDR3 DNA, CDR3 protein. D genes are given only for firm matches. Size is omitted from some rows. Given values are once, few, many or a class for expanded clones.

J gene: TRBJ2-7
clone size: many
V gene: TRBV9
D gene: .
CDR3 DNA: TGTGCCAGCAGCATCCGGCCAGGGTCAGGAGAGCAGTACTTC
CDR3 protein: CASSIRPGSGEQYF

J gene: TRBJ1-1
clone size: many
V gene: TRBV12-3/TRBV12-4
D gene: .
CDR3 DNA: TGTGCCAGCAGTGTACAGGGTGGGGCTTTCTTT
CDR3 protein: CASSVQGGAFF

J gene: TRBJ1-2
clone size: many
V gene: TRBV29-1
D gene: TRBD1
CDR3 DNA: TGCAGCGTTTGGACAGGGGGCTATGGCTACACCTTC
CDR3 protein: CSVWTGGYGYTF

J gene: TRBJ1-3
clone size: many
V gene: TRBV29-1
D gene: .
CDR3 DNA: TGCAGCGTTGACAGGTTTAGTTGCGCGTTGGACCGCTCTGGAAACACCATATATTTT
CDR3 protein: CSVDRFSCALDRSGNTIYF

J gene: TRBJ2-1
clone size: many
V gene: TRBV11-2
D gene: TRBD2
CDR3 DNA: TGTGCCAGCAGGGGACTAGCGGGAGGGTCCTACAATGAGCAGTTCTTC
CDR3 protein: CASRGLAGGSYNEQFF

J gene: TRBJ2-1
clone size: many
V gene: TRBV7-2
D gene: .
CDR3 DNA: TGTGCCAGCAGCCCACAGGGAGGGGTGGGCAATGAGCAGTTCTTC
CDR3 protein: CASSPQGGVGNEQFF

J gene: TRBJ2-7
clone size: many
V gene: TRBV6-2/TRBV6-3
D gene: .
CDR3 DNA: TGTGCCAGCAGTCCATTCTACGAGCAGTACTTC
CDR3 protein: CASSPFYEQYF

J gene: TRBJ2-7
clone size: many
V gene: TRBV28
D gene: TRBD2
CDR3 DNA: TGTGCCAGCAGTTTAGGAATAGCGGGAGCAAGGTACGAGCAGTACTTC
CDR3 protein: CASSLGIAGARYEQYF

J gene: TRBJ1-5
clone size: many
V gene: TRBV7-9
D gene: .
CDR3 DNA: TGTGCCAGCAGCTTAGTTAGCAATCAGCCCCAGCATTTT
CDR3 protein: CASSLVSNQPQHF

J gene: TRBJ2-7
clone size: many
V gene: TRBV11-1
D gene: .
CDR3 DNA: TGTGCCAGCAGCTTGGGAGGTTCTGGGGAGCCTATTTCCTACGAGCAGTACTTC
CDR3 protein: CASSLGGSGEPISYEQYF

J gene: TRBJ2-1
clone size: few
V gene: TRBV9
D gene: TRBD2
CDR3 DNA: TGTGCCAGCAGCTCCCGGACTAGCGGGGGGGCCCAACCCAATGAGCAGTTCTTC
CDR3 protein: CASSSRTSGGAQPNEQFF

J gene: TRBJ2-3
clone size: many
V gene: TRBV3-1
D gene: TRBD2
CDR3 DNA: TGTGCCAGCAGCCGGAGATGGGCGGGAGCGGATACGCAGTATTTT
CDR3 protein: CASSRRWAGADTQYF

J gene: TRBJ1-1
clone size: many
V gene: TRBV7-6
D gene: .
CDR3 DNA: TGTGCCAGCAGCTCTTTTTTGGGGGCAGAGGGCACTGAAGCTTTCTTT
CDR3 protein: CASSSFLGAEGTEAFF

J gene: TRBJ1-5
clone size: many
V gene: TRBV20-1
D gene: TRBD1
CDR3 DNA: TGCAGTGCTGACCGGGACAGGAATCAGCCCCAGCATTTT
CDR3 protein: CSADRDRNQPQHF

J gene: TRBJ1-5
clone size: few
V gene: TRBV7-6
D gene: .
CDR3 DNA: TGTGCCAGCAGCTCGGTGGGACTCGGATTCAATCAGCCCCACAAGCCCCAGCATTTT
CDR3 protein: CASSSVGLGFNQPHKPQHF

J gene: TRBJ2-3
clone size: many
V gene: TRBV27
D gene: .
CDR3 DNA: TGTGCCAGCAGCCGTACCTCTAGCGCCCCGATACGCACAGATACGCAGTATTTT
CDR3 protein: CASSRTSSAPIRTDTQYF

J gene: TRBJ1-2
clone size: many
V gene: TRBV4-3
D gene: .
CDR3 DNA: TGCGCCAGCAGCCAAGATCGAGGTTCCTATGGCTACACCTTC
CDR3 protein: CASSQDRGSYGYTF

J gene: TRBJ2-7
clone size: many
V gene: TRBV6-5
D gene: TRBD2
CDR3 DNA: TGTGCCAGCAGTTACTTGGGGACTAGTTCGAACGAGCAGTACTTC
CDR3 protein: CASSYLGTSSNEQYF

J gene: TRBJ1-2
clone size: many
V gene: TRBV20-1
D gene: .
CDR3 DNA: TGCAGTGCTAGTAGGGATGGCTACACCTTC
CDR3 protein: CSASRDGYTF

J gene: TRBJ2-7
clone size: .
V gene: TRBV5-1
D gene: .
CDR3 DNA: TGCGCCAGCAGCTTGGAAGGGAAACTCTACGAGCAGTACTTC
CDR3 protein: CASSLEGKLYEQYF

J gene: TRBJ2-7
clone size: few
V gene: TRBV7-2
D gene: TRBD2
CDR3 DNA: TGTGCCAGCAGCTTTCACGGGAGGGAGCAGTACTTC
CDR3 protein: CASSFHGREQYF

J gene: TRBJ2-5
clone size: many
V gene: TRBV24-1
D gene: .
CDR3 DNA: TGTGCCAGTATGACAGACCAAGAGACCCAGTACTTC
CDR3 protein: CASMTDQETQYF

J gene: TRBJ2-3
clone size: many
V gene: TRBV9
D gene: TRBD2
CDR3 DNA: TGTGCCAGCAGCGCACGCGGGGGGGCGGCAGATACGCAGTATTTT
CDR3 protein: CASSARGGAADTQYF